The following is a TCR beta chain sequence with its context. V lost 5 bases and J 4 bases, leaving 20 bases between the germline ends. Per the germline V gene, CDR1 is SGHNT and CDR2 is YENEEA. The CDR3 contains 17 residues. As handled by the study authors: Reference gene primer amplification in the assay estimated nucleated cell counts. Repertoires were generated with immunoSEQ multiplex PCR, while TCRdb's copy carries only in-frame clones and drops some. V and J calls and clone size are given by that table; D and trimming were obtained from the DNA. This sample has about 150,000 clones, with more than 70% found just once. This sample was taken from a study of blood T cell repertoires in COVID-19. At the level of the study: The United States, Italy and Spain supplied acute and convalescent COVID-19 samples. Sources were T cells, B-cell-depleted T cells, or PBMCs; the material itself was cDNA or gDNA.

The specimen sequenced was peripheral blood. The chain couples TRBV11-3 to TRBJ2-2; possibly TRBD1 for D (6 bases). The sequence was collected from a human donor in a cohort sampled during active COVID-19. The CDR3 protein is CASSPRLGQRGTGELFF. The CDR3 coding sequence is TGTGCCAGCAGCCCCCGTCTAGGACAGAGGGGCACCGGGGAGCTGTTTTTT. Full variable domain (rest looked up from reference TRBV11-3 and TRBJ2-2): EAGVVQSPRYKIIEKKQPVAFWCNPISGHNTLYWYLQNLGQGPELLIRYENEEAVDDSQLPKDRFSAERLKGVDSTLKIQPAELGDSAVYLCASSPRLGQRGTGELFFGEGSRLTVL.